This T cell receptor (beta chain) was sequenced in a study of graft-versus-host responses after intestinal transplantation. Sequenced by immunoSEQ multiplex PCR; TCRdb stores in-frame clones only, minus some. There are over 20,000 clones in the sample; more than 40% occur only once, and approximately 0.81% lies in the top ten. Sorted after the reaction were proliferating CFSE-low CD3+CD4+ and CD3+CD8+ responders. This clone has just a few counts. This CDR3 spans 15 amino acids. From germline, CDR1 is SEHNR and CDR2 FQNEAQ (reference sequence). J lost 3 bases, V lost 5 bases, and 10 bases had no gene match.

The chain joins TRBV7-9 to TRBJ2-7, with 7 bases matching TRBD1. The receptor was derived from a human patient who received an intestinal transplant. Here the sequenced sample was alloreactive CD4+ T cells from a mixed lymphocyte reaction culture, taken before intestinal transplant. Subset noted: CFSE-low proliferating T cells sorted from approximately six-day pre-transplant mixed lymphocyte reaction (GvH or HvG direction). The CDR3 region is CASSKMTGLIYEQYF. CDR3 sequence (DNA): TGTGCCAGCAGCAAAATGACAGGGCTGATCTACGAGCAGTACTTC.